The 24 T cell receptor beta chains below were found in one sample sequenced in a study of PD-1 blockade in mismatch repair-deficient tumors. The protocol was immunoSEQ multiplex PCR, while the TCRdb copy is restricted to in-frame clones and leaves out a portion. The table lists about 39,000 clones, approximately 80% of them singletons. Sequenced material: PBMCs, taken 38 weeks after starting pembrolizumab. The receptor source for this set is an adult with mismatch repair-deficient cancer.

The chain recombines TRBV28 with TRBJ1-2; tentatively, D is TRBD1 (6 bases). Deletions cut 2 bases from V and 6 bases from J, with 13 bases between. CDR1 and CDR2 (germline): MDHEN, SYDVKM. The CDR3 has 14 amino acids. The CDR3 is CASSLGGGANGYTF. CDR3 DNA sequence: TGTGCCAGCAGTTTAGGTGGGGGGGCCAATGGCTACACCTTC.

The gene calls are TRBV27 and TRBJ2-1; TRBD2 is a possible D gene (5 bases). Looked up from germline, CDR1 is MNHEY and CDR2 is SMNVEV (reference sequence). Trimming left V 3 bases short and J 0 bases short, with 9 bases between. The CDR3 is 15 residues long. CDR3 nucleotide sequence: TGTGCCAGCAGTTTTGAGGGTCCCTCCTACAATGAGCAGTTCTTC. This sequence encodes CASSFEGPSYNEQFF.

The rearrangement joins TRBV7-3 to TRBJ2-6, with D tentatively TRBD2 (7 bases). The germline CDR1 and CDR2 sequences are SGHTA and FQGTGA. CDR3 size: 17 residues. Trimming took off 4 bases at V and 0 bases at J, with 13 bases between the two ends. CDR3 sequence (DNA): TGTGCCAGCAGCTCTAGGGGGACTAACTCTGGGGCCAACGTCCTGACTTTC. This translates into CASSSRGTNSGANVLTF.

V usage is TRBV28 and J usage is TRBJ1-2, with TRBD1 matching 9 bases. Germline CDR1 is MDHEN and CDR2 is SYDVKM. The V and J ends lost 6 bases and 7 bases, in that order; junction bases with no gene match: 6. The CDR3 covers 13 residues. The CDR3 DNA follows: TGTGCCAGCAGATCGGACAGGGGTCGTGGCTACACCTTC. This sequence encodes CASRSDRGRGYTF.

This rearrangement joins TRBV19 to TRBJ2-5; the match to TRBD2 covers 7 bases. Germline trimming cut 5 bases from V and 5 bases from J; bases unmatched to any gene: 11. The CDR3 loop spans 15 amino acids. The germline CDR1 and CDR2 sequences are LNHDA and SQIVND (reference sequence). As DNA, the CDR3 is TGTGCCAGTAGTTTTCGGCGGGAGATTGGGGAGACCCAGTACTTC. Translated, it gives CASSFRREIGETQYF.

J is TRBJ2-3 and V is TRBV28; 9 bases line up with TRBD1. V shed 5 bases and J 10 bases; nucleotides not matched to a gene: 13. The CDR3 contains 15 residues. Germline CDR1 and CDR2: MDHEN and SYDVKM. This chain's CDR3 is CASSAPGTGSQAQYF. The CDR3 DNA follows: TGTGCCAGCAGTGCCCCCGGGACAGGGAGTCAGGCGCAGTATTTT.

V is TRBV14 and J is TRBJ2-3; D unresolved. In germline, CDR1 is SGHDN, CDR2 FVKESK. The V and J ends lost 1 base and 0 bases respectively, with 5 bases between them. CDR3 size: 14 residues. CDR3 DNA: TGTGCCAGCAGCCAAGTAGAGAGCACAGATACGCAGTATTTT. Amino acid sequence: CASSQVESTDTQYF.

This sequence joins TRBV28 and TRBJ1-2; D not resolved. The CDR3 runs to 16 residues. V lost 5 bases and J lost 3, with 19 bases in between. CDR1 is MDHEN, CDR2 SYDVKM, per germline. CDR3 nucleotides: TGTGCCAGCAGTCTCAATTTGCGGGCTGGCCACTATGGCTACACCTTC. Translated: CASSLNLRAGHYGYTF.

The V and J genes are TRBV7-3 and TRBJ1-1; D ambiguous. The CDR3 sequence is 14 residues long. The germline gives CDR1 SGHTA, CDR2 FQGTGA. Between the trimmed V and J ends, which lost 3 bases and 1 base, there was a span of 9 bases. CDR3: CASSFGGRNTEAFF. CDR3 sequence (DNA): TGTGCCAGCAGCTTCGGTGGGAGGAACACTGAAGCTTTCTTT.

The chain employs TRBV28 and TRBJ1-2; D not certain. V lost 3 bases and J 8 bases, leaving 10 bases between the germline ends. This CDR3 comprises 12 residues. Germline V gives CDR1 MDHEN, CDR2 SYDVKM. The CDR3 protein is CASSFAASGYTF. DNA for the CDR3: TGTGCCAGCAGTTTCGCGGCCTCAGGCTACACCTTC.

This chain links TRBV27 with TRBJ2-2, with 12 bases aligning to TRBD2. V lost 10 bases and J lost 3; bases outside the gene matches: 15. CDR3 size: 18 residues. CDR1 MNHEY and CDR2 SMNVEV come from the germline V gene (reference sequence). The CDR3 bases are TGTGCCACCCCCGCCCCGTGGACTAGCGGGGTCGACACCGGGGAGCTGTTTTTT. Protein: CATPAPWTSGVDTGELFF.

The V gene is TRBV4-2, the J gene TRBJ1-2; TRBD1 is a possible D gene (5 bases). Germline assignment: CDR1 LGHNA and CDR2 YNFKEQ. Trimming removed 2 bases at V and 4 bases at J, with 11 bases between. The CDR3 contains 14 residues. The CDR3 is CASSQTGKGYGYTF. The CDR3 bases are TGTGCCAGCAGCCAAACAGGAAAGGGCTATGGCTACACCTTC.

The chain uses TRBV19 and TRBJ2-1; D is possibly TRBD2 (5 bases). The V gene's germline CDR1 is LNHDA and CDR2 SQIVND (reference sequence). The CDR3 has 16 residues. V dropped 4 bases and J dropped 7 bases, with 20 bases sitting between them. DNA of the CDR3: TGTGCCAGTAGTACGGTTTCGGGCCTTGGCGGGAATGAGCAGTTCTTC. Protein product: CASSTVSGLGGNEQFF.

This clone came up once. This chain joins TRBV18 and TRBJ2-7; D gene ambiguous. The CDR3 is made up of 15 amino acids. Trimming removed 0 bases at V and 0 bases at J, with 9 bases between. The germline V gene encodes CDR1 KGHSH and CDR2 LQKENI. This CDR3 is CASSPPGRRSYEQYF. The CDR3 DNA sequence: TGTGCCAGCTCACCACCGGGCCGGCGCTCCTACGAGCAGTACTTC.

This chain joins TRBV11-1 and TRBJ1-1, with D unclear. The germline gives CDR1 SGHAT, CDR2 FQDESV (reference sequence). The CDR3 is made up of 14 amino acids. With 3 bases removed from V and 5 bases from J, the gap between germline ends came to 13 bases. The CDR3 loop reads CASSLHQTGTEAFF. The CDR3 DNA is TGTGCCAGCAGCTTGCACCAAACGGGGACTGAAGCTTTCTTT.

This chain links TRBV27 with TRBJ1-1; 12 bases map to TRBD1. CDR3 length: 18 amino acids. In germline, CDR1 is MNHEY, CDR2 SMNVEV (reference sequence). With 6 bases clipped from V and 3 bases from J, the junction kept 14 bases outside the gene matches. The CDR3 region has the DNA TGTGCCAGCAGCCCATCGGGACAGGGGGCGAGTGGCGACACTGAAGCTTTCTTT. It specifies CASSPSGQGASGDTEAFF.

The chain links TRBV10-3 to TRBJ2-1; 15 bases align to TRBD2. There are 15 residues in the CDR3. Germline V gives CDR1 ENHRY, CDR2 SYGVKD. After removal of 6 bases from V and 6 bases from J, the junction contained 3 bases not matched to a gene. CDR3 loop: CAIRSGLAGGNEQFF. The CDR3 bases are TGTGCCATCAGATCGGGACTAGCGGGAGGCAATGAGCAGTTCTTC.

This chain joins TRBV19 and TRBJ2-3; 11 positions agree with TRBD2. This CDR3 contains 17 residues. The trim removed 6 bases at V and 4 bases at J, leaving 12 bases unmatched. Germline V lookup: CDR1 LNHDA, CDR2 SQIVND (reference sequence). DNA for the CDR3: TGTGCCAGTAGGTTCCGTAGCGGGAGGGCCCTGGCAGATACGCAGTATTTT. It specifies CASRFRSGRALADTQYF.

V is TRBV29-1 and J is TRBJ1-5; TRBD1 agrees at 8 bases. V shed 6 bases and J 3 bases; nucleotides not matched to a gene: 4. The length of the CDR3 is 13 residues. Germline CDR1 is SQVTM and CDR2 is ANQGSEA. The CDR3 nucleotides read TGCAGCGTGGGGACAGGAGTCAATCAGCCCCAGCATTTT. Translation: CSVGTGVNQPQHF.

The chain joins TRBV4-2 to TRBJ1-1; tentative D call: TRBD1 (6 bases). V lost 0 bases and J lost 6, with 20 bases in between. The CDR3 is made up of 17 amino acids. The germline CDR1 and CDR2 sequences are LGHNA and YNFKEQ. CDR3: CASSQETPGAYYPEAFF. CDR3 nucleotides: TGTGCCAGCAGCCAAGAAACCCCAGGGGCGTACTATCCTGAAGCTTTCTTT.

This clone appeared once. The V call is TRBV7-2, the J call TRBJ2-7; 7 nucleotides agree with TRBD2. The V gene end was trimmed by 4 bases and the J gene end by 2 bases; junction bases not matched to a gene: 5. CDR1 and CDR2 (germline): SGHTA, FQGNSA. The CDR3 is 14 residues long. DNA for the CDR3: TGTGCCAGCAGCTCCAGGACTAGACCCTACGAGCAGTACTTC. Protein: CASSSRTRPYEQYF.

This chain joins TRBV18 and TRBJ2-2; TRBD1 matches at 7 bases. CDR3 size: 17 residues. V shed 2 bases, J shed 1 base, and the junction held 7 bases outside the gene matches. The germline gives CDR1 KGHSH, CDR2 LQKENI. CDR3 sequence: CASSPIQGRRNTGELFF. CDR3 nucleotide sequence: TGTGCCAGCTCACCAATACAGGGGCGAAGGAACACCGGGGAGCTGTTTTTT.

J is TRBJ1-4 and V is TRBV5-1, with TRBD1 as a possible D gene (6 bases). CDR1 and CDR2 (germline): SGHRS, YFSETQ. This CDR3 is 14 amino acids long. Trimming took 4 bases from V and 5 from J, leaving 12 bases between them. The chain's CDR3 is CASSRAGVNEKLFF. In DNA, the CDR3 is TGCGCCAGCAGCCGAGCAGGGGTGAATGAAAAACTGTTTTTT.

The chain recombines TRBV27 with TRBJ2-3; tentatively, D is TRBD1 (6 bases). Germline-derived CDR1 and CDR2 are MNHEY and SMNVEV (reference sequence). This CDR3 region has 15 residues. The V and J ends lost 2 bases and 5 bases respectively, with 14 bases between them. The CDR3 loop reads CASSLGQGFLDTQYF. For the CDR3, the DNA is TGTGCCAGCAGTTTAGGGCAGGGGTTCTTAGATACGCAGTATTTT.